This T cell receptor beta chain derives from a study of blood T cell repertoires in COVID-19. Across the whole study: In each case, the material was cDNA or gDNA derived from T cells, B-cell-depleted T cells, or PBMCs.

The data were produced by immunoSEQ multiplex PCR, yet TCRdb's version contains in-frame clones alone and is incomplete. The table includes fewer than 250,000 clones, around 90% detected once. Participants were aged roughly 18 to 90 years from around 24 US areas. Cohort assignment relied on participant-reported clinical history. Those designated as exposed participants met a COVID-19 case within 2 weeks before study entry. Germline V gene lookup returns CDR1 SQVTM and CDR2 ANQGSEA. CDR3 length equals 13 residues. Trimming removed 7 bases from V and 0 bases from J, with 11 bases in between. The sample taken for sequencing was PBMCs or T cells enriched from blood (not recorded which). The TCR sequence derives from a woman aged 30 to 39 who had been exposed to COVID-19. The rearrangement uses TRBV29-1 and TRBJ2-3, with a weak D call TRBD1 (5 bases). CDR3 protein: CSAIWGSTDTQYF. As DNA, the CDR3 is TGCAGCGCAATCTGGGGCAGCACAGATACGCAGTATTTT.